A selection of T cell receptor beta chains follows, all from one sample in a study of graft-versus-host responses after intestinal transplantation. The protocol was immunoSEQ multiplex PCR, while the TCRdb copy is restricted to in-frame clones and leaves out a portion. This sample yields some 11,000 clones, of which about 83% are seen a single time; 50% belongs to the top ten. The sequenced sample was PBMCs, obtained around 120 days after transplant. The origin of the receptors is a human patient who received an intestinal transplant, so some T cells may come from the graft donor. The CDR3 runs from the conserved cysteine through the conserved F or W. D genes are given only for firm matches. The size entry is marked missing in some rows and otherwise reads once, few, many or a size class.

TGTGCCAGCAGCCAAGATATAACAGGCGTCCCCTACGAGCAGTACTTC,CASSQDITGVPYEQYF,TRBJ2-7,.,TRBV4-2,.
TGTGCCAGCAGTCCTAGGGGGGGTTCCTACGAGCAGTACTTC,CASSPRGGSYEQYF,TRBJ2-7,.,TRBV28,.
TGTGCCAGCAGCTTAGTTAGCGGGAGGGCCGAAGAGACCCAGTACTTC,CASSLVSGRAEETQYF,TRBJ2-5,.,TRBV7-9,TRBD2
TGTGCCAGCAGTTTATCGAGCGCGGGGTTAATGTACGAGCAGTACTTC,CASSLSSAGLMYEQYF,TRBJ2-7,once,TRBV27,.
TGTGCCAGCAACCTAAACCCCGGGTGGGAGCAGTTCTTC,CASNLNPGWEQFF,TRBJ2-1,.,TRBV5-6,.
TGTGCCAGCAGTTTAGTCACTAGCGGGAGGGGCGGGGAGCTGTTTTTT,CASSLVTSGRGGELFF,TRBJ2-2,.,TRBV27,TRBD2
TGTGCCAGCAGTGATGGACTAGCGGGATTTTATGAGCAGTTCTTC,CASSDGLAGFYEQFF,TRBJ2-1,.,TRBV6-1,TRBD2
TGTGCCAGCAGCGTAGACGGTCGAGGGGGGCTGGAGCAGTTCTTC,CASSVDGRGGLEQFF,TRBJ2-1,.,TRBV9,.
TGTGCCAGCAGCCTCGGACTGAACACTGAAGCTTTCTTT,CASSLGLNTEAFF,TRBJ1-1,.,TRBV27,.
TGCGCCAGCAGCCCGCTCCCGGAAGGGCTCCTACCTTTTCAGTACTTC,CASSPLPEGLLPFQYF,TRBJ2-4,.,TRBV5-1,.
TGTGCCAGCGCGGGGAATGGGACCTACGAGCAGTACTTC,CASAGNGTYEQYF,TRBJ2-7,.,TRBV6-9,.
TGTGCCTGGAGTGAGGGGACAGGGGGCGGCTACACCTTC,CAWSEGTGGGYTF,TRBJ1-2,.,TRBV30,TRBD1
TGCGCCAGCAGCCCTCTAGCGGGAGGAGATGAGCAGTTCTTC,CASSPLAGGDEQFF,TRBJ2-1,once,TRBV4-1,TRBD2
TGTGCCAGCAGTTACTGGGAGGGCGGGCCCGGGGAGCTGTTTTTT,CASSYWEGGPGELFF,TRBJ2-2,few,TRBV6-5,TRBD2
TGTGCCAGTATCCAAGGGACCGGGGAGCTGTTTTTT,CASIQGTGELFF,TRBJ2-2,.,TRBV19,.
TGTGCCAGCAGCCCAAATACGGGGGGAGATGAAAAACTGTTTTTT,CASSPNTGGDEKLFF,TRBJ1-4,.,TRBV7-9,.
TGTGCCAGCAGCTTTGGTATTGCTACCCAGTACTTC,CASSFGIATQYF,TRBJ2-5,.,TRBV5-4,.
TGTGCCTGGATCGATTCGCTGGGGGGATACACTGAAGCTTTCTTT,CAWIDSLGGYTEAFF,TRBJ1-1,.,TRBV30,.
TGTGCCAGCGGACCGACTAGCGGGAACACCTACGAGCAGTACTTC,CASGPTSGNTYEQYF,TRBJ2-7,.,TRBV14,TRBD2
TGTGTCAGCAGGCGGACCCCGAACACCGGGGAGCTGTTTTTT,CVSRRTPNTGELFF,TRBJ2-2,once,TRBV9,.
TGTGCCAGTAGTAATAAGGCTGGGACGGCTGGCTACACCTTC,CASSNKAGTAGYTF,TRBJ1-2,.,TRBV19,.
TGTGCCAGCAGCCCGGGAGGGCCAGACACCGGGGAGCTGTTTTTT,CASSPGGPDTGELFF,TRBJ2-2,.,TRBV7-3,TRBD2
TGCGCCAGCAGTCAATATTTCGACTCCTTCCGGGAGCTGTTTTTT,CASSQYFDSFRELFF,TRBJ2-2,.,TRBV10-2,.
TGTGCCAGCAGCTTCAGGGCCACAAACTATGGCTACACCTTC,CASSFRATNYGYTF,TRBJ1-2,.,TRBV13,.
TGCGCCAGCAGTCGCCTGAAGGTCGACACTGAAGCTTTCTTT,CASSRLKVDTEAFF,TRBJ1-1,.,TRBV5-1,.
TGTGCCAGCAGCTTCCCCGGGGGGGGCGATAAAAACGAGCAGTACTTC,CASSFPGGGDKNEQYF,TRBJ2-7,.,TRBV7-9,TRBD2
TGCGCCAGCAGCTTGGCTTCAGGTCGCGCCTACGAGCAGTACTTC,CASSLASGRAYEQYF,TRBJ2-7,few,TRBV5-1,.
TGTGCCAGCAGGCCAAGGACAGGGAACGAGCGGTACTTC,CASRPRTGNERYF,TRBJ2-5,.,TRBV6-5,TRBD1
TGTGCCAGCAGCGTGGACAGCCATAATTCACCCCTCCACTTT,CASSVDSHNSPLHF,TRBJ1-6,once,TRBV9,.
TGTGCCAGCAGCACCCCGGGCAATGAGCAGTTCTTC,CASSTPGNEQFF,TRBJ2-1,.,TRBV13,.
TGTGCCAGCAGTTTAAGAGTTCCTGACAGGGGCAATGGCTACACCTTC,CASSLRVPDRGNGYTF,TRBJ1-2,.,TRBV28,TRBD1
TGTGCCAGCAGTTTAACAGGGCCTGACTATGGCTACACCTTC,CASSLTGPDYGYTF,TRBJ1-2,.,TRBV27,.
TGTGCCAGCAGTTACGGACTGGACACTGAAGCTTTCTTT,CASSYGLDTEAFF,TRBJ1-1,.,TRBV6-5,.
TGTGCCAGCAGTGACTCAGGGGGTAATTCACCCCTCCACTTT,CASSDSGGNSPLHF,TRBJ1-6,few,TRBV6-4,.
TGTGCCAGTAGTATTGACGACCGACAGCTCCTTCATGGCTACACCTTC,CASSIDDRQLLHGYTF,TRBJ1-2,once,TRBV19,.
TGCGCCAGCAGCTTAATCCGAGACAGGGGGCCATCTTTAAGTAATCAGCCCCAGCATTTT,CASSLIRDRGPSLSNQPQHF,TRBJ1-5,.,TRBV5-1,TRBD1
TGTGCCAGCACCTTACAGGGGGACGTCGGAAACACCATATATTTT,CASTLQGDVGNTIYF,TRBJ1-3,.,TRBV6-1,TRBD1
TGTGCCAGCTCACCGGGACAGGCAAGCTCCTACGAGCAGTACTTC,CASSPGQASSYEQYF,TRBJ2-7,.,TRBV18,TRBD1
TGTGCCAGCAGTCCGCCAGGGGGCGGTCTCACTGAAGCTTTCTTT,CASSPPGGGLTEAFF,TRBJ1-1,.,TRBV6-6,TRBD1
TGTGCCAGCAGCTTTTCGGGATCCTACAATGAGCAGTTCTTC,CASSFSGSYNEQFF,TRBJ2-1,.,TRBV5-4,.
TGTGCCAGCTCTAACCTGCCTGTCCAAGAGACCCAGTACTTC,CASSNLPVQETQYF,TRBJ2-5,.,TRBV18,.
TGTGCCTGGGGGGTCCGGGGGGTTGGTGGCTACACCTTC,CAWGVRGVGGYTF,TRBJ1-2,.,TRBV30,.
TGTGCCAGCTCACTCCCACTAGCGGGAGACCCGTTACGGGGGAATGAGCAGTTCTTC,CASSLPLAGDPLRGNEQFF,TRBJ2-1,.,TRBV18,TRBD2
TGTGCCAGTAGCCACCGGGGGGGGAGCTACGAGCAGTACTTC,CASSHRGGSYEQYF,TRBJ2-7,.,TRBV19,TRBD2
TGTGCCAGCAGCAAAGGGGGCTCCTACGAGCAGTACTTC,CASSKGGSYEQYF,TRBJ2-7,.,TRBV21-1,.
TGTGCTAGTGGTGATTCAGGGTTCGGGACTAATGAAAAACTGTTTTTT,CASGDSGFGTNEKLFF,TRBJ1-4,.,TRBV12-5,.
TGTGCCAGCAGCGTAGCTCCAGGCAACACTGAAGCTTTCTTT,CASSVAPGNTEAFF,TRBJ1-1,.,TRBV9,.
TGTGCCAGCAGCTTAGCGCTACAGGGGTCCTACGAGCAGTACTTC,CASSLALQGSYEQYF,TRBJ2-7,few,TRBV7-6,TRBD1
TGTGCCACCAGCGGGGACACTACCTACGAGCAGTACTTC,CATSGDTTYEQYF,TRBJ2-7,.,TRBV15,.